The rows below give T cell receptor beta chains drawn from one sample of a study of cytomegalovirus exposure and HLA in healthy donors. Measured with immunoSEQ multiplex PCR; TCRdb has only the in-frame clones, and not every one. The table has over 55,000 clones, 85% to 90% seen once. Sequenced material: PBMCs. The origin of the receptors is a young woman in good health and CMV-seropositive. CDR3s include the opening cysteine and the closing phenylalanine or tryptophan. Each record gives: D gene, clone size, J gene, V gene, CDR3 protein, CDR3 DNA. A D gene is named only where the DNA matches it firmly. Not all rows give a size; the values are once, few, many and, for expanded clones, a class.

TRBD2 | few | TRBJ2-7 | TRBV30 | CALSELAGGYEQYF | TGTGCCTTGTCCGAACTAGCGGGAGGCTACGAGCAGTACTTC
TRBD2 | . | TRBJ2-1 | TRBV7-3 | CASSLIGAGVYNEQFF | TGTGCCAGCAGCTTAATTGGAGCGGGAGTTTACAATGAGCAGTTCTTC
TRBD1 | . | TRBJ1-5 | TRBV19 | CASSMRTGVNQPQHF | TGTGCCAGTAGTATGCGGACAGGGGTCAATCAGCCCCAGCATTTT
TRBD1 | . | TRBJ1-1 | TRBV10-3 | CAIRGQGLTEAFF | TGTGCCATCAGGGGACAGGGGCTGACTGAAGCTTTCTTT
TRBD2 | . | TRBJ2-7 | TRBV25-1 | CASSTSGGDEQYF | TGTGCCAGCAGTACTAGCGGGGGCGACGAGCAGTACTTC
. | . | TRBJ2-7 | TRBV6-1 | CASSLSTETYEQYF | TGTGCCAGCAGCCTCTCGACTGAAACCTACGAGCAGTACTTC
. | . | TRBJ2-5 | TRBV4-1 | CASSQERDWETQYF | TGCGCCAGCAGCCAAGAAAGAGATTGGGAGACCCAGTACTTC
TRBD2 | . | TRBJ2-3 | TRBV4-1 | CASSQVLQREITDTQYF | TGCGCCAGCAGCCAAGTATTGCAGCGGGAGATCACAGATACGCAGTATTTT
TRBD2 | . | TRBJ2-3 | TRBV28 | CASSLWLAGSTDTQYF | TGTGCCAGCAGTCTTTGGCTAGCGGGGAGCACAGATACGCAGTATTTT
. | . | TRBJ1-1 | TRBV4-1 | CASTSRGVTKGNTEAFF | TGCGCCAGCACCTCCCGGGGGGTCACAAAGGGAAACACTGAAGCTTTCTTT
TRBD2 | . | TRBJ2-2 | TRBV5-1 | CASSLAPGGPNTGELFF | TGCGCCAGCAGCTTGGCACCGGGAGGTCCGAACACCGGGGAGCTGTTTTTT
TRBD2 | . | TRBJ2-3 | TRBV5-1 | CASSLPTSGTSTDTQYF | TGCGCCAGCAGCTTGCCGACTAGCGGGACTAGCACAGATACGCAGTATTTT
TRBD2 | . | TRBJ2-1 | TRBV9 | CASSVTSGNEQFF | TGTGCCAGCAGCGTGACTAGCGGGAATGAGCAGTTCTTC
. | . | TRBJ2-5 | TRBV11-3 | CASSLDRRETQYF | TGTGCCAGCAGCTTAGATCGTCGGGAGACCCAGTACTTC
TRBD2 | . | TRBJ2-2 | TRBV5-1 | CASSFSGSSGELFF | TGCGCCAGCAGCTTTAGCGGGAGCTCCGGGGAGCTGTTTTTT
. | . | TRBJ2-2 | TRBV9 | CASSVAAGTNTGELFF | TGTGCCAGCAGCGTAGCGGCGGGGACGAACACCGGGGAGCTGTTTTTT
. | . | TRBJ1-5 | TRBV4-3 | CASSPYSGVPQPQHF | TGCGCCAGCAGCCCTTACTCCGGGGTCCCCCAGCCCCAGCATTTT
. | once | TRBJ2-5 | TRBV4-1 | CASSQVGGGGAQYF | TGCGCCAGCAGCCAAGTCGGGGGAGGCGGGGCCCAGTACTTC
TRBD2 | . | TRBJ2-7 | TRBV5-8 | CASSSYLGTSGKLAYEQYF | TGTGCCAGCAGCTCCTACCTCGGGACTAGCGGGAAGCTGGCCTACGAGCAGTACTTC
. | . | TRBJ1-1 | TRBV5-1 | CASSFDRTNTEAFF | TGCGCCAGCAGCTTTGACAGGACGAACACTGAAGCTTTCTTT
. | . | TRBJ2-3 | TRBV7-9 | CASSLESYGGADTQYF | TGTGCCAGCAGCTTAGAATCTTACGGGGGAGCAGATACGCAGTATTTT
TRBD1 | . | TRBJ1-1 | TRBV7-9 | CASSLATGTANTEAFF | TGTGCCAGCAGCTTAGCGACCGGGACAGCGAACACTGAAGCTTTCTTT
. | . | TRBJ1-5 | TRBV29-1 | CSVATEFSNQPQHF | TGCAGCGTTGCTACAGAATTTAGCAATCAGCCCCAGCATTTT
TRBD1 | . | TRBJ1-3 | TRBV11-2 | CASSLKAGGSGNTIYF | TGTGCCAGCAGCCTAAAAGCAGGGGGCTCTGGAAACACCATATATTTT
. | . | TRBJ2-3 | TRBV27 | CASSTHDTDTQYF | TGTGCCAGCAGTACTCACGATACAGATACGCAGTATTTT
. | . | TRBJ2-1 | TRBV7-8 | CASSFSSSTYNEQFF | TGTGCCAGCAGCTTTTCTAGCTCCACCTACAATGAGCAGTTCTTC
TRBD2 | . | TRBJ2-3 | TRBV4-1 | CASSPLAGGPDTQYF | TGCGCCAGCAGCCCACTAGCGGGAGGGCCAGATACGCAGTATTTT
TRBD2 | . | TRBJ2-1 | TRBV5-4 | CASKEREGLSEQFF | TGTGCCAGCAAGGAGCGGGAGGGCCTATCTGAGCAGTTCTTC
TRBD1 | . | TRBJ1-5 | TRBV5-1 | CASSLSGQGGQPQHF | TGCGCCAGCAGCTTATCGGGACAGGGAGGTCAGCCCCAGCATTTT
TRBD2 | . | TRBJ2-3 | TRBV4-2 | CASSQGLAGLTDTQYF | TGTGCCAGCAGCCAGGGACTAGCGGGACTCACAGATACGCAGTATTTT
. | . | TRBJ2-7 | TRBV7-9 | CASSLVQGLPYEQYF | TGTGCCAGCAGCTTAGTACAGGGACTACCCTACGAGCAGTACTTC
. | . | TRBJ1-2 | TRBV11-2 | CASSLIRTGNYGYTF | TGTGCCAGCAGCTTAATTAGGACGGGGAACTATGGCTACACCTTC
. | . | TRBJ2-7 | TRBV10-3 | CAISESGGFSYEQYF | TGTGCCATCAGTGAGTCTGGAGGGTTCTCCTACGAGCAGTACTTC
TRBD2 | . | TRBJ2-3 | TRBV14 | CASSRGTSMFTDTQYF | TGTGCCAGCAGCCGAGGGACTAGCATGTTCACAGATACGCAGTATTTT
. | . | TRBJ2-3 | TRBV7-2 | CASSPQRASSTDTQYF | TGTGCCAGCAGCCCCCAGCGGGCCTCTAGCACAGATACGCAGTATTTT
. | . | TRBJ2-5 | TRBV9 | CASSVYGGLQETQYF | TGTGCCAGCAGCGTATATGGGGGACTCCAAGAGACCCAGTACTTC
. | . | TRBJ1-1 | TRBV7-3 | CASSDQGTNTEAFF | TGTGCCAGCAGCGACCAGGGGACGAACACTGAAGCTTTCTTT
. | . | TRBJ2-3 | TRBV6-1 | CASSLQGNTDTQYF | TGTGCCAGCAGTTTACAGGGAAACACAGATACGCAGTATTTT
. | . | TRBJ1-5 | TRBV7-2 | CASSLALYQPQHF | TGTGCCAGCAGCTTAGCGCTCTACCAGCCCCAGCATTTT
. | few | TRBJ2-1 | TRBV11-1 | CASSLDGVSSNEQFF | TGTGCCAGCAGCCTCGACGGGGTGTCAAGCAATGAGCAGTTCTTC
TRBD2 | . | TRBJ2-7 | TRBV5-8 | CASSLRPGTSGSREQYF | TGTGCCAGCAGCTTACGTCCCGGGACTAGCGGGAGCCGTGAGCAGTACTTC
TRBD2 | . | TRBJ2-7 | TRBV7-2 | CASSILTGGPRYEQYF | TGTGCCAGCAGTATCCTAACGGGAGGGCCTCGTTACGAGCAGTACTTC
TRBD1 | once | TRBJ2-1 | TRBV7-3 | CASSSSGTAYNEQFF | TGTGCCAGCAGCTCATCCGGGACAGCTTACAATGAGCAGTTCTTC
. | . | TRBJ2-7 | TRBV15 | CATSRGGPLYEQYF | TGTGCCACCAGCAGAGGGGGGCCACTCTACGAGCAGTACTTC
TRBD2 | . | TRBJ2-7 | TRBV2 | CASSEDPSGKWYEQYF | TGTGCCAGCAGTGAAGACCCTAGCGGGAAGTGGTACGAGCAGTACTTC
. | few | TRBJ2-6 | TRBV19 | CASTGGSPSGANVLTF | TGTGCCAGTACGGGTGGCAGCCCTTCTGGGGCCAACGTCCTGACTTTC
. | few | TRBJ2-7 | TRBV28 | CASSLPGEQYF | TGTGCCAGCAGTCTCCCGGGGGAGCAGTACTTC
TRBD1 | . | TRBJ2-2 | TRBV5-1 | CASRGQGNANTGELFF | TGCGCCAGCAGGGGACAGGGGAACGCGAACACCGGGGAGCTGTTTTTT
TRBD2 | . | TRBJ2-5 | TRBV7-9 | CASSALTSGGHF | TGTGCCAGCAGCGCCTTGACTAGCGGGGGACACTTC
TRBD1 | . | TRBJ2-2 | TRBV7-3 | CASSRQTGGRTGELFF | TGTGCCAGCAGCAGACAAACAGGGGGCCGGACCGGGGAGCTGTTTTTT
TRBD2 | . | TRBJ2-4 | TRBV27 | CASSLMVAGVPDIQYF | TGTGCCAGCAGTTTAATGGTAGCGGGAGTTCCGGACATTCAGTACTTC
TRBD1 | . | TRBJ1-6 | TRBV27 | CASSMGTVPKAPLHF | TGTGCCAGCAGCATGGGGACAGTGCCTAAAGCACCCCTCCACTTT
. | . | TRBJ2-7 | TRBV9 | CASSGDSYEQYF | TGTGCCAGCAGCGGCGACAGTTACGAGCAGTACTTC
. | once | TRBJ2-3 | TRBV7-3 | CASSLRLFTDTQYF | TGTGCCAGCAGCTTAAGACTATTCACAGATACGCAGTATTTT
TRBD1 | . | TRBJ2-7 | TRBV7-6 | CASSFRDRGSYEQYF | TGTGCCAGCAGCTTCCGGGACAGGGGATCCTACGAGCAGTACTTC
TRBD1 | . | TRBJ2-7 | TRBV29-1 | CSVDEDRGFENYEQYF | TGCAGCGTTGATGAGGACAGGGGGTTTGAAAACTACGAGCAGTACTTC
TRBD1 | . | TRBJ1-4 | TRBV2 | CASSRQGGRKKLFF | TGTGCCAGCAGTCGACAGGGGGGGAGAAAAAAACTGTTTTTT
TRBD1 | once | TRBJ1-1 | TRBV19 | CASSISAGGTEAFF | TGTGCCAGTAGTATATCTGCAGGGGGTACTGAAGCTTTCTTT
. | . | TRBJ2-7 | TRBV5-1 | CASSPTGLRSYEQYF | TGCGCCAGCAGCCCAACCGGACTCAGGAGCTACGAGCAGTACTTC